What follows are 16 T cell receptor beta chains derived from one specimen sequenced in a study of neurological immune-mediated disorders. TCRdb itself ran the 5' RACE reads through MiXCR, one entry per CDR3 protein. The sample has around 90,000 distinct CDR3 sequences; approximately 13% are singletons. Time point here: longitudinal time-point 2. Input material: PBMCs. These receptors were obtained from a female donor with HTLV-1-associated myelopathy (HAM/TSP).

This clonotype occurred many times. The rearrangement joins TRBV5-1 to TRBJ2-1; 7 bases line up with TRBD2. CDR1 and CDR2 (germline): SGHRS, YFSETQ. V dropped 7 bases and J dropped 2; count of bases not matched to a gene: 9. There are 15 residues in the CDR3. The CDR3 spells CASESQLAPYNEQFF. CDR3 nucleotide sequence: TGCGCCAGCGAATCCCAACTAGCGCCCTACAATGAGCAGTTCTTC.

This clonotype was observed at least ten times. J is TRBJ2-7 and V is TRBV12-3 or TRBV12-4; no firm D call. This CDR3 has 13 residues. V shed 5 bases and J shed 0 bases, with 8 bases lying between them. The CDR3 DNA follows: TGTGCCAGCAGTCACCACCTCTCCTACGAGCAGTACTTC. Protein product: CASSHHLSYEQYF.

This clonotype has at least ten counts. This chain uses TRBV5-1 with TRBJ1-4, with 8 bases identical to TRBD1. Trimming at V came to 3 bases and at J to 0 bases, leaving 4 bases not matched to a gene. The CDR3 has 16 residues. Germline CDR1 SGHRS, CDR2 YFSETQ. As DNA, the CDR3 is TGCGCCAGCAGCTCCCTGACAGGGGCAACTAATGAAAAACTGTTTTTT. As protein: CASSSLTGATNEKLFF. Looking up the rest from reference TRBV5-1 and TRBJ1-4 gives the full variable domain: KAGVTQTPRYLIKTRGQQVTLSCSPISGHRSVSWYQQTPGQGLQFLFEYFSETQRNKGNFPGRFSGRQFSNSRSEMNVSTLELGDSALYLCASSSLTGATNEKLFFGSGTQLSVL.

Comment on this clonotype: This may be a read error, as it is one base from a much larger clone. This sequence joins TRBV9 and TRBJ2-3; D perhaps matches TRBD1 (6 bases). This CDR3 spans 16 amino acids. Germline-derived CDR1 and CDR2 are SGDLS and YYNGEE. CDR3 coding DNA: TGTGCCAACAGCGAGACAGGCCCCTTAGTTCTAGGTACGCAGTATTTT. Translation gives CANSETGPLVLGTQYF.

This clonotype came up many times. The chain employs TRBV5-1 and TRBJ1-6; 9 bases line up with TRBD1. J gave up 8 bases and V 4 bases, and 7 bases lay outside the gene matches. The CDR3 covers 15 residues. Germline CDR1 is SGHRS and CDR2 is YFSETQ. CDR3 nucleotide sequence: TGCGCCAGCAGCATCCGGACAGGGGAGGATTCACCCCTCCACTTT. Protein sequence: CASSIRTGEDSPLHF. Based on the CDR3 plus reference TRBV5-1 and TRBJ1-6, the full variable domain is KAGVTQTPRYLIKTRGQQVTLSCSPISGHRSVSWYQQTPGQGLQFLFEYFSETQRNKGNFPGRFSGRQFSNSRSEMNVSTLELGDSALYLCASSIRTGEDSPLHFGNGTRLTVT.

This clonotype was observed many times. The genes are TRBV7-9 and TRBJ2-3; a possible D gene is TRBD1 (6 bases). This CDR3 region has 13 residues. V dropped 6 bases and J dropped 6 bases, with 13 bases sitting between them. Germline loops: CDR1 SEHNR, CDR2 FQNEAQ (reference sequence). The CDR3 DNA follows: TGTGCCAGCAGGCCAAACAGGGAGGATACGCAGTATTTT. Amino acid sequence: CASRPNREDTQYF.

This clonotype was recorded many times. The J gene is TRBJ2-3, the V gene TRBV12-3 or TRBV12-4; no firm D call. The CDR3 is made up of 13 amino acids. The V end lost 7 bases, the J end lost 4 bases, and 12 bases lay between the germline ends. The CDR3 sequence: CASNWRGADTQYF. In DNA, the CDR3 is TGTGCCAGCAACTGGAGAGGCGCAGATACGCAGTATTTT.

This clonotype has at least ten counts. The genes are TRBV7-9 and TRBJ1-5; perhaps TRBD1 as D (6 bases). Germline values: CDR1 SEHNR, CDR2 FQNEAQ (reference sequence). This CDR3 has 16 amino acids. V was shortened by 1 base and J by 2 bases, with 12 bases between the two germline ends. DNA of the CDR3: TGTGCCAGCAGCTTAGGGTCGGCAGGGGGCAATCAGCCCCAGCATTTT. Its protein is CASSLGSAGGNQPQHF.

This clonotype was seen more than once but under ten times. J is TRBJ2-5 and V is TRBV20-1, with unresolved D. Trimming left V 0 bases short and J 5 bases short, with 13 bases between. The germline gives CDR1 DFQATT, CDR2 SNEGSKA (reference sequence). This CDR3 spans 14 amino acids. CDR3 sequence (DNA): TGCAGTGCTAGAGAGGGAAAAAGGCGGGAGACCCAGTACTTC. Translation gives CSAREGKRRETQYF.

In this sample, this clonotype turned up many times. The CDR3 spells CASIPDRDSGELFF. The CDR3 DNA is TGTGCCAGCATCCCCGACAGGGACTCCGGGGAGCTGTTTTTT. The chain links TRBV7-9 to TRBJ2-2; tentative D call: TRBD1 (7 bases). Trimming took off 7 bases at V and 6 bases at J, with 15 bases between the two ends. The germline gives CDR1 SEHNR, CDR2 FQNEAQ (reference sequence). The length of the CDR3 is 14 residues.

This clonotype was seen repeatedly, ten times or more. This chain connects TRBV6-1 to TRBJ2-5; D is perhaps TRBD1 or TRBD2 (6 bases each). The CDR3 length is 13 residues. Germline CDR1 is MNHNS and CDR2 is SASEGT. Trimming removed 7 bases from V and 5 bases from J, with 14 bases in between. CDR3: CASTTGTVETQYF. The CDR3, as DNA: TGTGCCAGCACAACAGGGACTGTGGAGACCCAGTACTTC.

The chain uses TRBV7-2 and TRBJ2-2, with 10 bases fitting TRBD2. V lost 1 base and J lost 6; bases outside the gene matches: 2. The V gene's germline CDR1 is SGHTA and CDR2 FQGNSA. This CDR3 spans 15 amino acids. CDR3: CASSLVLAGSGELFF. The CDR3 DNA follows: TGTGCCAGCAGCTTAGTACTAGCGGGGTCCGGGGAGCTGTTTTTT.

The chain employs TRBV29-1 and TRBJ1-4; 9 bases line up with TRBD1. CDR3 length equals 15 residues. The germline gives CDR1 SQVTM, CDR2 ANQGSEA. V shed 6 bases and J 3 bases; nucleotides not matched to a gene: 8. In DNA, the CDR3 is TGCAGCGTCGGACAGGGGTCCCCGCCTAATGAAAAACTGTTTTTT. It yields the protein CSVGQGSPPNEKLFF.

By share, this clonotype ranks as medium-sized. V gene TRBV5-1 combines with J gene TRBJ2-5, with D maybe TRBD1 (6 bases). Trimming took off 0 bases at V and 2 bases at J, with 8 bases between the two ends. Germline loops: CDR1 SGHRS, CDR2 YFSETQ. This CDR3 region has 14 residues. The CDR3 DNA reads TGCGCCAGCAGCTTGGGACAGGATCAAGAGACCCAGTACTTC. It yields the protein CASSLGQDQETQYF.

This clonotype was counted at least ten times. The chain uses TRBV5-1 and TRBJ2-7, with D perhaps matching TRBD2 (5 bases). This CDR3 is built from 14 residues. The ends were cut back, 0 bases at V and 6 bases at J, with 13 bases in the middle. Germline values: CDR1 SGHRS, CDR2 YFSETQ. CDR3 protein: CASSLVGAGSEQYF. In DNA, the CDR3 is TGCGCCAGCAGCTTGGTGGGAGCCGGTAGCGAGCAGTACTTC.

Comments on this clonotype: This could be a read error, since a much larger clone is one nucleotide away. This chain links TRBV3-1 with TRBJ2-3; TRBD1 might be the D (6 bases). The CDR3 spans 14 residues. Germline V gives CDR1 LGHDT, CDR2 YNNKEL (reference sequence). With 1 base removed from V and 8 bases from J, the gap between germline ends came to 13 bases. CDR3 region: CASSQVVSRGTQYF. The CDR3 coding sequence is TGTGCCAGCAGCCAAGTTGTGAGCAGGGGTACGCAGTATTTT.